These T cell receptor beta chains were read from a single sample in a study of shared T cell receptors in the human thymus. The assay was immunoSEQ multiplex PCR, and TCRdb's table has in-frame clones only and misses some. The table lists hundreds of thousands of clones, roughly 90% of them singletons. The same specimen was also included in a second study, on human thymus T cells.

The sample consisted of thymocytes. These receptors came from a boy younger than two with a congenital heart defect. Both conserved end residues are part of each CDR3. D genes are given only for firm matches. Clone size is shown for a subset of rows, as once, few, many or a class of expanded clone.

>NA|TRBV25-1|NA|TRBJ2-2
CASSEISGTHPGELFF
TGTGCCAGCAGTGAAATTTCCGGGACTCACCCCGGGGAGCTGTTTTTT
>NA|TRBV19|TRBD2|TRBJ2-2
CASTTPRLAGGSGELFF
TGTGCCAGTACCACACCCCGACTAGCGGGAGGTAGCGGGGAGCTGTTTTTT
>NA|TRBV10-3|NA|TRBJ1-1
CAISEGGQREREAFF
TGTGCCATCAGTGAAGGAGGACAGAGAGAAAGGGAAGCTTTCTTT
>NA|TRBV19|TRBD2|TRBJ2-3
CASPNPTGGKDTQYF
TGTGCCAGTCCAAACCCGACGGGAGGGAAGGATACGCAGTATTTT
>NA|TRBV13|NA|TRBJ2-7
CASSLALYEQYF
TGTGCCAGCAGCTTAGCCCTATACGAGCAGTACTTC
>few|TRBV5-1|TRBD1|TRBJ2-7
CASSPDREPPYEQYF
TGCGCCAGCAGTCCGGACAGGGAACCGCCCTACGAGCAGTACTTC
>once|TRBV27|TRBD2|TRBJ2-1
CASSPPGRVNDNEQFF
TGTGCCAGCAGTCCTCCGGGGAGGGTTAACGACAATGAGCAGTTCTTC
>NA|TRBV10-1|TRBD2|TRBJ2-1
CASSEDGRAVYNEQFF
TGCGCCAGCAGTGAGGACGGGAGGGCCGTTTACAATGAGCAGTTCTTC
>NA|TRBV28|TRBD1|TRBJ2-7
CASIQTGAYEQYF
TGTGCCAGCATACAGACAGGGGCGTACGAGCAGTACTTC
>NA|TRBV6-1|TRBD1|TRBJ2-3
CAIAPRGRDTQYF
TGTGCCATCGCCCCAAGGGGGCGGGATACGCAGTATTTT
>NA|TRBV6-1|NA|TRBJ2-2
CASFGGTGELFF
TGTGCCAGCTTCGGGGGCACCGGGGAGCTGTTTTTT
>NA|TRBV4-3|TRBD2|TRBJ2-2
CASSQEKRRTSENTGELFF
TGCGCCAGCAGCCAAGAAAAGAGACGGACTAGCGAGAACACCGGGGAGCTGTTTTTT
>NA|TRBV28|NA|TRBJ1-1
CASSSQVRTEAFF
TGTGCCAGCAGTTCCCAGGTCCGCACTGAAGCTTTCTTT
>NA|TRBV7-2|NA|TRBJ2-6
CASSLRQGGLSGANVLTF
TGTGCCAGCAGCTTAAGACAGGGAGGACTCTCTGGGGCCAACGTCCTGACTTTC
>few|TRBV5-6|TRBD1|TRBJ1-1
CASSWGQVNTEAFF
TGTGCCAGCAGCTGGGGACAGGTGAACACTGAAGCTTTCTTT
>NA|TRBV6-5|TRBD2|TRBJ2-1
CASSYAGEGSREQFF
TGTGCCAGCAGTTACGCGGGGGAGGGCTCGCGTGAGCAGTTCTTC
>NA|TRBV30|NA|TRBJ2-3
CARATTAGDTQYF
TGTGCGCGGGCAACCACCGCGGGAGATACGCAGTATTTT
>NA|TRBV29-1|TRBD1|TRBJ2-5
CSVVDRDGTQYF
TGCAGCGTAGTCGACAGGGATGGGACCCAGTACTTC
>NA|TRBV29-1|TRBD1|TRBJ1-1
CSVVGGRQGATEAFF
TGCAGCGTTGTAGGGGGTCGACAGGGGGCCACTGAAGCTTTCTTT
>NA|TRBV30|TRBD1|TRBJ1-5
CAWNGQGVRQPQHF
TGTGCCTGGAATGGACAGGGAGTTCGGCAGCCCCAGCATTTT
>NA|TRBV21-1|NA|TRBJ1-1
CASSKGPPLTGVNTEAFF
TGTGCCAGCAGCAAAGGCCCCCCCTTGACAGGGGTGAACACTGAAGCTTTCTTT
>NA|TRBV5-6|NA|TRBJ1-2
CASSLQAAPNGYTF
TGTGCCAGCAGCTTACAGGCAGCCCCCAATGGCTACACCTTC
>NA|TRBV19|TRBD2|TRBJ2-5
CASSVTSGEYQETQYF
TGTGCCAGTAGTGTTACTAGCGGAGAGTACCAAGAGACCCAGTACTTC
>few|TRBV5-1|NA|TRBJ2-2
CASSRENTGELFF
TGCGCCAGCAGCAGAGAGAACACCGGGGAGCTGTTTTTT
>NA|TRBV7-7|NA|TRBJ2-5
CASSPKGGTGSKTTTGETQYF
TGTGCTAGCAGCCCAAAGGGGGGGACGGGAAGTAAGACCACCACAGGAGAGACCCAGTACTTC